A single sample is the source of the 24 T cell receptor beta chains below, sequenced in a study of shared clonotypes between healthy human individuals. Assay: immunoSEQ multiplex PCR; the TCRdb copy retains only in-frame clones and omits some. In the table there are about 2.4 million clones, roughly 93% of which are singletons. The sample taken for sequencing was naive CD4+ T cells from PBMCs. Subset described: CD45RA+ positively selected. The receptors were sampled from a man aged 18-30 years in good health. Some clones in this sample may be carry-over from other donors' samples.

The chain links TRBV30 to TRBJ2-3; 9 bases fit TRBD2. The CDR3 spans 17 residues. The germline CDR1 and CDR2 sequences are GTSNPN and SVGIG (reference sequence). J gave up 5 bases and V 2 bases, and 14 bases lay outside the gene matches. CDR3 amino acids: CAWSPLGGRELGDTQYF. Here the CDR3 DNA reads TGTGCCTGGAGTCCCCTTGGCGGGAGGGAACTAGGAGATACGCAGTATTTT.

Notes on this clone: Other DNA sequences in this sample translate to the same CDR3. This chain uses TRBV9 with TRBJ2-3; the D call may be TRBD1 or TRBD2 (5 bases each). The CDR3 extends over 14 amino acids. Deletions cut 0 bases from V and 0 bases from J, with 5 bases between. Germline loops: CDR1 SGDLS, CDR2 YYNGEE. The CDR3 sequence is CASSVGGSTDTQYF. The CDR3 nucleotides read TGTGCCAGCAGCGTAGGGGGGAGCACAGATACGCAGTATTTT.

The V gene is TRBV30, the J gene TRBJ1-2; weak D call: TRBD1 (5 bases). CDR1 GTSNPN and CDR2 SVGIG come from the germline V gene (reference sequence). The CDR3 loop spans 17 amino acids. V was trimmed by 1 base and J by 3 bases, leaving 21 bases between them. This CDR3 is CAWSESRRAGSDYGYTF. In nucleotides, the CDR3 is TGTGCCTGGAGTGAATCCCGACGGGCAGGGTCGGACTATGGCTACACCTTC. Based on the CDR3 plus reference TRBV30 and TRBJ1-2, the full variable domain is SQTIHQWPATLVQPVGSPLSLECTVEGTSNPNLYWYRQAAGRGLQLLFYSVGIGQISSEVPQNLSASRPQDRQFILSSKKLLLSDSGFYLCAWSESRRAGSDYGYTFGSGTRLTVV.

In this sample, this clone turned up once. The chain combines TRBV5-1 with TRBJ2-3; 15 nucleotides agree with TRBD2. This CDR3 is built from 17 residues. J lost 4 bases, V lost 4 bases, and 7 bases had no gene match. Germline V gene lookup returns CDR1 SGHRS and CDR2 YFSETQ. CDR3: CASSLGTSGRLADTQYF. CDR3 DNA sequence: TGCGCCAGCAGCCTCGGGACTAGCGGGAGGCTGGCAGATACGCAGTATTTT.

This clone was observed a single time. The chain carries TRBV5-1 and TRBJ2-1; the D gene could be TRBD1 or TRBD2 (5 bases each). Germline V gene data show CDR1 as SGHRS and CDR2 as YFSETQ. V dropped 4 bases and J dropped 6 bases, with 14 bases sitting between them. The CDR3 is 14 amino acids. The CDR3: CASSIPGPGNEQFF. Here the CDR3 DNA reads TGCGCCAGCAGCATTCCGGGACCTGGCAATGAGCAGTTCTTC. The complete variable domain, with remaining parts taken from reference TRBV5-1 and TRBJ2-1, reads KAGVTQTPRYLIKTRGQQVTLSCSPISGHRSVSWYQQTPGQGLQFLFEYFSETQRNKGNFPGRFSGRQFSNSRSEMNVSTLELGDSALYLCASSIPGPGNEQFFGPGTRLTVL.

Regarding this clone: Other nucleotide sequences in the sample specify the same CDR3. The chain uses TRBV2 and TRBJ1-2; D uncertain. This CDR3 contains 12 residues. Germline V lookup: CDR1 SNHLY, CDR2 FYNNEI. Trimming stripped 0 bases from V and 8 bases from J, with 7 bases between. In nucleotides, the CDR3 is TGTGCCAGCAGTGAAGCAGGGAACGGCTACACCTTC. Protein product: CASSEAGNGYTF.

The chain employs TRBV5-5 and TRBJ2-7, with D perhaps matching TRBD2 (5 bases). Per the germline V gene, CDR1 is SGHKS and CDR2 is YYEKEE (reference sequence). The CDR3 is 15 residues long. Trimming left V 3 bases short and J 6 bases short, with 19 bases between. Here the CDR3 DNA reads TGTGCCAGCAGCTCCTGGACTTTAGGTACTTTCGAGCAGTACTTC. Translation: CASSSWTLGTFEQYF.

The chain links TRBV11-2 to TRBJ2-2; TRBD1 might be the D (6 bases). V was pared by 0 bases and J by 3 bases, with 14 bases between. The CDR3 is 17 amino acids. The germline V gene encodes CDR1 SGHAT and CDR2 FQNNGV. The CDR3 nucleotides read TGTGCCAGCAGCTTAGAGTTGCTGGGGGCCCACACCGGGGAGCTGTTTTTT. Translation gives CASSLELLGAHTGELFF.

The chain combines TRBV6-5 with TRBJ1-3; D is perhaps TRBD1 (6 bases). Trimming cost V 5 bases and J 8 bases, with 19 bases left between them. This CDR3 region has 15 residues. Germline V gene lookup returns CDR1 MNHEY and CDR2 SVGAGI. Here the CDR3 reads CASSRSGSRGYTIYF. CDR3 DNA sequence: TGTGCCAGCAGTCGATCCGGGTCCAGGGGATACACCATATATTTT.

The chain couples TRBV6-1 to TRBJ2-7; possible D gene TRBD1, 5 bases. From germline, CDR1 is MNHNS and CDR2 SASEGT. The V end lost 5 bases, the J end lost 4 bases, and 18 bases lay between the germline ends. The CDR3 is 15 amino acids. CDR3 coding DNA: TGTGCCAGCAGTAACCCGGGCTCAAGGGGATACGAGCAGTACTTC. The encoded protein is CASSNPGSRGYEQYF.

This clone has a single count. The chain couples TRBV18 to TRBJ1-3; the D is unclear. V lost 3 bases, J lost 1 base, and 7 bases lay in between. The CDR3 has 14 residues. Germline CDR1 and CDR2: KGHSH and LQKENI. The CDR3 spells CASSPDGSGNTIYF. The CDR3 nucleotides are TGTGCCAGCTCACCCGACGGGTCTGGAAACACCATATATTTT.

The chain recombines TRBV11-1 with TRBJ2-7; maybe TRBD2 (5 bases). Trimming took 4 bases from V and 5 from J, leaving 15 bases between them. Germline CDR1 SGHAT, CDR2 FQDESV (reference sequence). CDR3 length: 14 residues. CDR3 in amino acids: CASSSQLRVNEQYF. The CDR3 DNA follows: TGTGCCAGCAGCTCCCAGCTGAGGGTTAACGAGCAGTACTTC.

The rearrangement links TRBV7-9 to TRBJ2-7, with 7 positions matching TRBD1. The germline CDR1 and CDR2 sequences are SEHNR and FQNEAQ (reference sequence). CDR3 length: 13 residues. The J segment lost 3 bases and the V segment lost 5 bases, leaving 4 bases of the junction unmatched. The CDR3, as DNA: TGTGCCAGCAGCGCCCGACAGGGCTACGAGCAGTACTTC. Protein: CASSARQGYEQYF.

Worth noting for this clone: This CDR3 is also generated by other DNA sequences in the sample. The CDR3 DNA sequence: TGCAGCGTCGACAGGGGCACAGATACGCAGTATTTT. Translated: CSVDRGTDTQYF. The chain joins TRBV29-1 to TRBJ2-3; 7 nucleotides align to TRBD1. The CDR3 covers 12 residues. Germline values: CDR1 SQVTM, CDR2 ANQGSEA. The J segment lost 1 base and the V segment lost 6 bases, leaving 1 base of the junction unmatched.

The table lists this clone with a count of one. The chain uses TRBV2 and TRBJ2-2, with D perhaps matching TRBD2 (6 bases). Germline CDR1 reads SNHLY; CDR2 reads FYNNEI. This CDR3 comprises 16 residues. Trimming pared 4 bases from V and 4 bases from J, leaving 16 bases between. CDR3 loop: CASSGGGKWITGELFF. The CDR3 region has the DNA TGTGCCAGCAGTGGGGGCGGGAAGTGGATCACCGGGGAGCTGTTTTTT.

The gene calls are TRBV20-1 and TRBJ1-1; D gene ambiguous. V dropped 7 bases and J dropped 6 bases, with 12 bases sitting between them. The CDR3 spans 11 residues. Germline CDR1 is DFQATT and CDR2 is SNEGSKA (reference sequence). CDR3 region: CSVWSRAEAFF. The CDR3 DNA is TGCAGTGTATGGAGTAGGGCTGAAGCTTTCTTT.

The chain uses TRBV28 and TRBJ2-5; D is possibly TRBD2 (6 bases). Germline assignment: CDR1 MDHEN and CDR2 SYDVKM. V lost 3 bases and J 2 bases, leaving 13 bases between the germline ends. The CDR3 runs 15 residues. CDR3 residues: CASSLLSGPQETQYF. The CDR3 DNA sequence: TGTGCCAGCAGTTTGTTGAGCGGGCCTCAAGAGACCCAGTACTTC.

Written as DNA, the CDR3 is TGTGCCAGCAGTTACCAGGCAGGGAACACTGAAGCTTTCTTT. It encodes CASSYQAGNTEAFF. V is TRBV6-6 and J is TRBJ1-1; D call uncertain. The CDR3 runs to 14 residues. In germline, CDR1 is MNHNY, CDR2 SVGAGI (reference sequence). V was trimmed by 2 bases and J by 1 base, leaving 8 bases between them.

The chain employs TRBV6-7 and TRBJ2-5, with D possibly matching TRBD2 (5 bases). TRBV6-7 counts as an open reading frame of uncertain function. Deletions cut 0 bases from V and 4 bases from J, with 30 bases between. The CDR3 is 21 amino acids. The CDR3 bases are TGTGCCAGCAGTTACTCGAAAGGTCAATTAGGAGGTCGGCCTGGTGGAGAGACCCAGTACTTC. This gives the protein CASSYSKGQLGGRPGGETQYF.

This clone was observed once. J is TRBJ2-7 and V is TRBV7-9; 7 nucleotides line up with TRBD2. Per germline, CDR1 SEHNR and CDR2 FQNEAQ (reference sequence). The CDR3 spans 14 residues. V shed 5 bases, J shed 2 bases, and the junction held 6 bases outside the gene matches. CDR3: CASSRKRDTYEQYF. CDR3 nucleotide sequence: TGTGCCAGCAGCCGTAAGCGGGATACCTACGAGCAGTACTTC.

CDR3 DNA sequence: TGTGCCAGTAGTCTCACCGGGGGGGCTATTATCTCCTACAATGAGCAGTTCTTC. Its protein product is CASSLTGGAIISYNEQFF. The V and J genes are TRBV19 and TRBJ2-1; 8 nucleotides agree with TRBD2. Germline V gene data show CDR1 as LNHDA and CDR2 as SQIVND (reference sequence). The CDR3 length is 18 residues. Losses at the gene ends were 5 bases for V and 0 bases for J; bases not matched to a gene: 12.

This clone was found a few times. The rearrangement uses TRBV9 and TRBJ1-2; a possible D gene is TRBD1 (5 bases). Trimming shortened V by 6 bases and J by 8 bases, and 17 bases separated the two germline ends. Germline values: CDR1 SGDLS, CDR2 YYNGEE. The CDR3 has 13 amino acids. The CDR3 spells CASTGARFGGYTF. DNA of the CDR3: TGTGCCAGCACCGGGGCCCGCTTCGGGGGCTACACCTTC. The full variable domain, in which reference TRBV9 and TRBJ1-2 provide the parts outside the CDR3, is DSGVTQTPKHLITATGQRVTLRCSPRSGDLSVYWYQQSLDQGLQFLIQYYNGEERAKGNILERFSAQQFPDLHSELNLSSLELGDSALYFCASTGARFGGYTFGSGTRLTVV.

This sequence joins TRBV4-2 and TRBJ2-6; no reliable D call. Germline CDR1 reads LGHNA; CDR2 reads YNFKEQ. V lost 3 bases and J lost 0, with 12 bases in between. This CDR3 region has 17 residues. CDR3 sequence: CASSQGYVLSGANVLTF. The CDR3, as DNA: TGTGCCAGCAGCCAGGGCTATGTCCTCTCTGGGGCCAACGTCCTGACTTTC.

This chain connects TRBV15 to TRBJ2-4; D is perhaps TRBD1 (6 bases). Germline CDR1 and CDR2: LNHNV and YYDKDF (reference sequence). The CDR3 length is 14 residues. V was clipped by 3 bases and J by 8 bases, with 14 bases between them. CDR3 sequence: CATSSPQGGHIQYF. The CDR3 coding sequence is TGTGCCACCAGCAGTCCACAGGGTGGGCACATTCAGTACTTC. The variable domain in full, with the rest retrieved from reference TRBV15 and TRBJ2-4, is DAMVIQNPRYQVTQFGKPVTLSCSQTLNHNVMYWYQQKSSQAPKLLFHYYDKDFNNEADTPDNFQSRRPNTSFCFLDIRSPGLGDTAMYLCATSSPQGGHIQYFGAGTRLSVL.